The clone carrying this T cell receptor (beta chain) was observed a handful of times. Its specificity is unknown. Time point here: persistent/refractory GD, antithyroid drugs over 5 years with positive TRAb. Isolated PBMC RNA provided the starting material for the TCR library. The sample comes from a study of regulatory T cells in long-lasting Graves disease. On the study more broadly: Persistent Graves' disease denoted over 5 years of antithyroid drugs plus positive TSH receptor antibodies. Study-level results: TCR diversity was lower in persistent Graves' patients than in newly diagnosed ones. Favored usage of TRBV28, TRBJ1-2 and TRBJ2-5 was recorded in persistent disease.

V was trimmed by 4 bases and J by 2 bases, leaving 8 bases between them. The CDR3 covers 13 residues. Germline V gene lookup returns CDR1 MNHEY and CDR2 SMNVEV (reference sequence). Library construction for TCR beta used iRepertoire HTBI primers and Arm-PCR of CDR3 regions. Using its own MiXCR run on the multiplex PCR reads, TCRdb lists one record per CDR3 protein. The data hold 400,000 to 500,000 distinct CDR3 sequences, with roughly a fifth observed a single time. The receptor comes from a female donor with Graves disease. The chain employs TRBV27 and TRBJ2-5; D not resolved. This specimen consisted of peripheral blood mononuclear cells (PBMCs), obtained when the disease was refractory, from a patient treated with antithyroid drugs. CDR3 amino acids: CASSSILQETQYF. In nucleotides, the CDR3 is TGTGCCAGCAGTTCGATATTGCAAGAGACCCAGTACTTC.